The next 20 T cell receptor beta chains were all read from a single sample in a study of cytomegalovirus exposure and HLA in healthy donors. In the PCR, 60 Vbeta and 13 Jbeta primers were used. Clones were read by immunoSEQ multiplex PCR, and TCRdb kept only the in-frame ones, dropping some. The data hold some 120,000 clones, with roughly four fifths observed a single time. Input material: PBMCs. The receptors derive from a woman between 50 and 59 years old in good health and CMV-seropositive.

The chain employs TRBV7-9 and TRBJ1-2; the D gene is possibly TRBD1 (5 bases). The V gene lost 1 base and the J gene lost 4 bases, with 10 bases spanning the gap. The CDR3 loop spans 14 amino acids. Germline V gene lookup returns CDR1 SEHNR and CDR2 FQNEAQ (reference sequence). CDR3 sequence (DNA): TGTGCCAGCAGCTTAGAGGGAGGGACCTATGGCTACACCTTC. Protein product: CASSLEGGTYGYTF.

The chain employs TRBV19 and TRBJ2-1, with 10 bases identical to TRBD2. This CDR3 contains 15 residues. Losses at the gene ends were 3 bases for V and 7 bases for J; bases not matched to a gene: 6. Germline CDR1 reads LNHDA; CDR2 reads SQIVND (reference sequence). The CDR3 coding sequence is TGTGCCAGTAGTATCCAGCGGGGGGGTCCGAATGAGCAGTTCTTC. Its translation is CASSIQRGGPNEQFF.

This rearrangement joins TRBV6-5 to TRBJ2-7; 7 bases align to TRBD1. The junction had 8 bases not matched to a gene; V was cut back by 8 bases and J by 7 bases. The germline gives CDR1 MNHEY, CDR2 SVGAGI. This CDR3 is built from 12 residues. CDR3: CASGAGGWEQYF. The CDR3 nucleotides are TGTGCCAGCGGGGCAGGGGGTTGGGAGCAGTACTTC.

This clone appeared a few times. This chain joins TRBV12-5 and TRBJ1-4; 10 positions agree with TRBD1. After removal of 4 bases from V and 4 bases from J, the junction contained 9 bases not matched to a gene. The CDR3 is 17 residues long. CDR1 and CDR2 from the germline V gene are LGHNT and FRNRAP. The CDR3 loop is CASGSPGQGQVNEKLFF. In nucleotides, the CDR3 is TGTGCTAGTGGTTCGCCGGGACAGGGGCAGGTTAATGAAAAACTGTTTTTT.

As to this clone: No conserved phenylalanine or tryptophan ends this CDR3, so it is likely a read error. The CDR3 coding sequence is TGCGCCAGCAGCAAGGGACTAGCGGGGGCGAGCTCCTACGAGCAGTACCTC. Translation gives CASSKGLAGASSYEQYL. The chain is built from TRBV5-1 and TRBJ2-7; 14 bases fit TRBD2. Per the germline V gene, CDR1 is SGHRS and CDR2 is YFSETQ. V lost 4 bases and J lost 0; bases outside the gene matches: 6. The CDR3 is 17 residues long.

V is TRBV30 and J is TRBJ1-6; D unresolved. V shed 4 bases and J shed 9 bases, with 13 bases lying between them. In germline, CDR1 is GTSNPN, CDR2 SVGIG (reference sequence). The CDR3 length is 13 residues. The CDR3 loop is CAWTRITGSPLHF. The CDR3 coding sequence is TGTGCCTGGACCCGAATCACCGGTTCACCCCTCCACTTT.

The chain links TRBV12-5 to TRBJ2-3; 10 positions match TRBD2. Unmatched junction bases numbered 3, after V lost 1 base and J lost 2 bases. The CDR3 extends over 16 amino acids. Germline-derived CDR1 and CDR2 are LGHNT and FRNRAP. The CDR3 DNA follows: TGTGCTAGTGGTTTGGGGACTAGCGGTTCCACAGATACGCAGTATTTT. Translated: CASGLGTSGSTDTQYF.

The chain employs TRBV5-4 and TRBJ1-1, with a tentative D call TRBD1 (6 bases). V lost 6 bases to trimming and J lost 0 bases, with 6 bases between them. Looked up from germline, CDR1 is SGHNT and CDR2 is YYREEE (reference sequence). CDR3 length: 12 residues. CDR3 residues: CASKGVNTEAFF. The CDR3 DNA is TGTGCCAGCAAGGGGGTGAACACTGAAGCTTTCTTT.

The sample holds one count of this clone. The chain is built from TRBV29-1 and TRBJ2-7, with TRBD2 matching 16 bases. CDR3 length: 13 amino acids. J was trimmed by 7 bases and V by 6 bases; bases with no gene match: 3. Per the germline V gene, CDR1 is SQVTM and CDR2 is ANQGSEA. The CDR3 region is CSVSGLAGGEQYF. CDR3 nucleotide sequence: TGCAGCGTATCGGGACTAGCGGGGGGGGAGCAGTACTTC.

The genes are TRBV7-2 and TRBJ1-2, with D maybe TRBD1 (6 bases). V lost 5 bases and J 8 bases, leaving 15 bases between the germline ends. This CDR3 is built from 13 residues. CDR1 SGHTA and CDR2 FQGNSA come from the germline V gene. The CDR3 loop reads CASSPRPGEGYTF. The CDR3 bases are TGTGCCAGCAGCCCCCGGCCAGGGGAAGGCTACACCTTC.

This clone was seen more than once but under ten times. The rearrangement uses TRBV20-1 and TRBJ2-3, with D unresolved. The V gene's germline CDR1 is DFQATT and CDR2 SNEGSKA (reference sequence). This CDR3 has 11 amino acids. The germline V and J ends were trimmed by 4 bases and 2 bases, with 4 bases remaining between them. The CDR3 nucleotides read TGCAGTGCTATCAACACAGATACGCAGTATTTT. Protein: CSAINTDTQYF.

The chain employs TRBV7-9 and TRBJ1-1; D is ambiguous. CDR3 length equals 14 residues. V lost 5 bases, J lost 1 base, and 11 bases lay in between. Germline V gives CDR1 SEHNR, CDR2 FQNEAQ (reference sequence). For the CDR3, the DNA is TGTGCCAGCAGCCGTGAGAACTCGAACACTGAAGCTTTCTTT. This codes for CASSRENSNTEAFF.

V is TRBV27 and J is TRBJ2-7; D gene ambiguous. Germline V gene data show CDR1 as MNHEY and CDR2 as SMNVEV (reference sequence). The ends were cut back, 3 bases at V and 1 base at J, with 13 bases in the middle. This CDR3 has 15 amino acids. The CDR3 nucleotides are TGTGCCAGCAGTTTCGCAGGTGGAAGATCCTACGAGCAGTACTTC. Translating gives CASSFAGGRSYEQYF.

The V and J genes are TRBV5-6 and TRBJ2-1; D may be TRBD1 (5 bases). The V and J ends lost 0 bases and 0 bases respectively, with 10 bases between them. CDR3 size: 16 residues. CDR1 is SGHDT, CDR2 YYEEEE, per germline. In nucleotides, the CDR3 is TGTGCCAGCAGCTTGGCAAGTAGGGGCTCCTACAATGAGCAGTTCTTC. It yields the protein CASSLASRGSYNEQFF.

This clone was recorded a few times. The chain is built from TRBV2 and TRBJ2-1; the D is unclear. Looked up from germline, CDR1 is SNHLY and CDR2 is FYNNEI. V lost 7 bases and J lost 16, with 20 bases in between. The CDR3 loop spans 12 amino acids. The DNA of the CDR3 is TGTGCCAGCACTCCAATGGTCCCGGGTACATTCTTC. Amino acid sequence: CASTPMVPGTFF.

This rearrangement joins TRBV6-5 to TRBJ2-6; D not resolved. The germline gives CDR1 MNHEY, CDR2 SVGAGI. V lost 8 bases and J 2 bases, leaving 4 bases between the germline ends. The CDR3 contains 12 residues. CDR3 bases: TGTGCCAGCTCTCCTGGGGCCAACGTCCTGACTTTC. Translating gives CASSPGANVLTF.

This chain joins TRBV11-3 and TRBJ2-2; no definite D call. The CDR3 totals 13 residues. Germline-derived CDR1 and CDR2 are SGHNT and YENEEA. Trimming left V 5 bases short and J 6 bases short, with 10 bases between. Here the CDR3 reads CASSPEVSGELFF. CDR3 DNA sequence: TGTGCCAGCAGCCCTGAGGTGTCCGGGGAGCTGTTTTTT.

The V gene is TRBV12-5, the J gene TRBJ2-3; TRBD2 agrees at 11 bases. Looked up from germline, CDR1 is LGHNT and CDR2 is FRNRAP. With V trimmed by 5 bases and J by 11 bases, 6 bases remained unmatched. The CDR3 is 13 amino acids. The CDR3 region has the DNA TGTGCTAGTGGTCCTAGCGGGGGGCTAGAGCAGTATTTT. Its translation: CASGPSGGLEQYF.

V gene TRBV20-1 combines with J gene TRBJ2-5, with D unclear. Germline V gene lookup returns CDR1 DFQATT and CDR2 SNEGSKA (reference sequence). The CDR3 runs to 11 residues. With 4 bases removed from V and 7 bases from J, the gap between germline ends came to 10 bases. The DNA of the CDR3 is TGCAGTGCTATGACCCGCGGGACCCAGTACTTC. Its translation: CSAMTRGTQYF.

The rearrangement links TRBV30 to TRBJ2-5; possible D gene TRBD1, 6 bases. The germline V gene encodes CDR1 GTSNPN and CDR2 SVGIG (reference sequence). This CDR3 is built from 15 residues. Trimming cost V 4 bases and J 0 bases, with 15 bases left between them. CDR3 in DNA: TGTGCCTGGACTCCTGGACAGTCGTACCAAGAGACCCAGTACTTC. It codes for CAWTPGQSYQETQYF. The full variable domain, with the rest looked up from reference TRBV30 and TRBJ2-5, is SQTIHQWPATLVQPVGSPLSLECTVEGTSNPNLYWYRQAAGRGLQLLFYSVGIGQISSEVPQNLSASRPQDRQFILSSKKLLLSDSGFYLCAWTPGQSYQETQYFGPGTRLLVL.